The 26 T cell receptor beta chains in this list originate from one sample, sequenced in a study of shared clonotypes between healthy human individuals. Profiling relied on immunoSEQ multiplex PCR, and the TCRdb table lists in-frame clones only, not all of them. Here the sample spans more than 2 million clones, 90% to 95% being singletons. Sequenced: naive CD4+ T cells sorted from blood. As for subset: CD45RA+ positively selected. The source of these receptors is a young man in good health.

The V call is TRBV4-1, the J call TRBJ2-1; the match to TRBD2 covers 8 bases. The CDR3 has 18 amino acids. With V trimmed by 2 bases and J by 4 bases, 13 bases remained unmatched. Germline V gene data show CDR1 as MGHRA and CDR2 as YSYEKL. The CDR3 region is CASSQKKGGLAVYNEQFF. DNA for the CDR3: TGCGCCAGCAGCCAAAAAAAGGGAGGACTAGCAGTATACAATGAGCAGTTCTTC.

The J gene is TRBJ2-5, the V gene TRBV5-1; 7 bases are a match to TRBD1. From germline, CDR1 is SGHRS and CDR2 YFSETQ. J lost 1 base, V lost 4 bases, and 4 bases had no gene match. This CDR3 region has 14 residues. CDR3 residues: CASSQGQVQETQYF. DNA for the CDR3: TGCGCCAGCAGCCAAGGACAGGTCCAAGAGACCCAGTACTTC.

V usage is TRBV6-5 and J usage is TRBJ2-7; D possibly corresponds to TRBD1 (7 bases). The CDR3 has 15 residues. Trimming removed 6 bases at V and 1 base at J, with 16 bases between. Germline CDR1 and CDR2: MNHEY and SVGAGI. CDR3 nucleotide sequence: TGTGCCAGCAGCCTTGGGGCAGGGGGGTCCTACGAGCAGTACTTC. This translates into CASSLGAGGSYEQYF.

CDR3 sequence (DNA): TGTGCCAGCAGTCCTTCAGGGGTGTCAGCTTTCTTT. Translated, it gives CASSPSGVSAFF. The V call is TRBV6-5, the J call TRBJ1-1, with D possibly TRBD1 on 6 matching bases. Looked up from germline, CDR1 is MNHEY and CDR2 is SVGAGI. V lost 5 bases and J 10 bases, leaving 14 bases between the germline ends. The CDR3 loop spans 12 amino acids.

J is TRBJ2-3 and V is TRBV5-4, with 10 bases lining up with TRBD1. Germline V lookup: CDR1 SGHNT, CDR2 YYREEE (reference sequence). CDR3 size: 16 residues. The V segment lost 7 bases and the J segment 4 bases; nucleotides outside the gene matches: 12. In DNA, the CDR3 is TGTGCCAGCGTCTTCGGGACAGGGGCGACCGCAGATACGCAGTATTTT. Protein product: CASVFGTGATADTQYF.

V and J are TRBV2 and TRBJ1-6, with TRBD1 matching over 7 bases. There are 14 residues in the CDR3. The germline gives CDR1 SNHLY, CDR2 FYNNEI. Trimming at V came to 8 bases and at J to 6 bases, leaving 7 bases not matched to a gene. Here the CDR3 DNA reads TGTGCCAGCGCCATGGGACAGCGTAATTCACCCCTCCACTTT. It is translated as CASAMGQRNSPLHF.

This clone was recorded only once. The rearrangement links TRBV6-5 to TRBJ2-2; TRBD2 agrees at 10 bases. This CDR3 is built from 14 residues. The V gene's germline CDR1 is MNHEY and CDR2 SVGAGI. With 9 bases clipped from V and 3 bases from J, the junction kept 4 bases outside the gene matches. The chain's CDR3 is CASRLAGDTGELFF. CDR3 bases: TGTGCCAGTCGGCTAGCGGGAGACACCGGGGAGCTGTTTTTT.

Details on this clone: The sample holds other DNA sequences that translate to the same CDR3. The genes are TRBV9 and TRBJ2-7; 10 bases align to TRBD2. Germline V lookup: CDR1 SGDLS, CDR2 YYNGEE. This CDR3 has 15 residues. Trimming removed 3 bases from V and 2 bases from J; junction bases left unmatched: 5. The CDR3 is CASSASSGGAYEQYF. For the CDR3, the DNA is TGTGCCAGCAGCGCGTCTAGCGGGGGAGCCTACGAGCAGTACTTC.

As to this clone: The sample contains more than one DNA sequence encoding this CDR3. The chain uses TRBV5-1 and TRBJ1-1; a possible D gene is TRBD1 (6 bases). V was trimmed by 4 bases and J by 0 bases, leaving 10 bases between them. This CDR3 comprises 14 residues. The germline CDR1 and CDR2 sequences are SGHRS and YFSETQ. The CDR3 region is CASSQGTLNTEAFF. In DNA, the CDR3 is TGCGCCAGCAGCCAGGGGACATTGAACACTGAAGCTTTCTTT.

The chain couples TRBV7-9 to TRBJ2-1; 7 bases match TRBD2. Per the germline V gene, CDR1 is SEHNR and CDR2 is FQNEAQ (reference sequence). V gave up 7 bases and J gave up 6 bases; unmatched junction bases: 18. This CDR3 comprises 17 residues. The CDR3 sequence: CASTPGWAAGVRNEQFF. In nucleotides, the CDR3 is TGTGCCAGCACTCCGGGGTGGGCGGCGGGAGTTCGCAATGAGCAGTTCTTC.

The V and J genes are TRBV7-2 and TRBJ1-1, with 7 bases aligning to TRBD1. CDR1 and CDR2 (germline): SGHTA, FQGNSA. V lost 5 bases, J lost 0 bases, and 6 bases stayed unmatched. The CDR3 runs 15 residues. The CDR3 spells CASSENRGMNTEAFF. CDR3 sequence (DNA): TGTGCCAGCAGCGAAAACAGGGGCATGAACACTGAAGCTTTCTTT.

The rearrangement joins TRBV9 to TRBJ1-1, with D maybe TRBD1 (6 bases). CDR1 is SGDLS, CDR2 YYNGEE, per germline. V lost 0 bases and J 0 bases, leaving 9 bases between the germline ends. There are 15 residues in the CDR3. CDR3: CASSVETGVNTEAFF. The CDR3 coding sequence is TGTGCCAGCAGCGTAGAGACAGGCGTGAACACTGAAGCTTTCTTT.

The chain uses TRBV7-2 and TRBJ2-7; 12 bases map to TRBD2. The V gene's germline CDR1 is SGHTA and CDR2 FQGNSA. V was clipped by 0 bases and J by 7 bases; unmatched bases: 4. This CDR3 comprises 15 residues. The CDR3 DNA reads TGTGCCAGCAGCTTAGCCTCCGGGACTAGCGGGGAGCAGTACTTC. It translates to CASSLASGTSGEQYF.

The chain couples TRBV20-1 to TRBJ2-7; D may correspond to TRBD1 or TRBD2 (5 bases each). This CDR3 has 10 residues. Per the germline V gene, CDR1 is DFQATT and CDR2 is SNEGSKA (reference sequence). V lost 3 bases and J 9 bases, leaving 9 bases between the germline ends. The CDR3 protein is CSASRDGQYF. The CDR3, as DNA: TGCAGTGCTAGCAGGGACGGGCAGTACTTC.

Turning to this clone: This sample includes further DNA sequences coding for the same CDR3. This chain connects TRBV5-1 to TRBJ1-1; 9 bases agree with TRBD1. CDR1 and CDR2 from the germline V gene are SGHRS and YFSETQ. V lost 4 bases to trimming and J lost 1 base; unmatched junction nucleotides: 2. This CDR3 contains 14 residues. The CDR3 region is CASSPQGANTEAFF. CDR3 sequence (DNA): TGCGCCAGCAGCCCACAGGGGGCGAACACTGAAGCTTTCTTT.

V and J are TRBV6-1 and TRBJ2-3, with 7 positions matching TRBD2. Germline CDR1 MNHNS, CDR2 SASEGT. V was pared by 6 bases and J by 2 bases, with 8 bases of the junction left unmatched. The CDR3 covers 15 residues. CDR3 coding DNA: TGTGCCAGCAGCTTGGAGCGGGGATTCACAGATACGCAGTATTTT. Its translation is CASSLERGFTDTQYF.

CDR3 coding DNA: TGCGCCAGCAGCTTGAAGGCCGAGTCCCTAATGAACACTGAAGCTTTCTTT. Translating gives CASSLKAESLMNTEAFF. This chain joins TRBV5-1 and TRBJ1-1; D ambiguous. This CDR3 has 17 amino acids. Per germline, CDR1 SGHRS and CDR2 YFSETQ. V lost 1 base and J lost 0, with 16 bases in between.

This chain links TRBV7-6 with TRBJ2-3; weak D call: TRBD2 (5 bases). V shed 1 base and J shed 4 bases, with 9 bases lying between them. The CDR3 is 14 residues long. Per germline, CDR1 SGHVS and CDR2 FNYEAQ. CDR3 nucleotides: TGTGCCAGCAGCTTAGGTCAGCGGCCAGATACGCAGTATTTT. Translation gives CASSLGQRPDTQYF.

V gene TRBV6-5 combines with J gene TRBJ1-5; D not resolved. Germline V gene lookup returns CDR1 MNHEY and CDR2 SVGAGI. Trimming left V 5 bases short and J 3 bases short, with 5 bases between. There are 12 residues in the CDR3. The CDR3 region has the DNA TGTGCCAGCAGTCCTCCCAATCAGCCCCAGCATTTT. It codes for CASSPPNQPQHF.

A note on this clone: Other nucleotide sequences in the sample specify the same CDR3. The V and J genes are TRBV11-2 and TRBJ1-5, with 7 bases that match TRBD1. The CDR3 contains 14 residues. CDR1 SGHAT and CDR2 FQNNGV come from the germline V gene. With 5 bases clipped from V and 2 bases from J, the junction kept 3 bases outside the gene matches. CDR3 protein: CASSLQGGNQPQHF. The CDR3 nucleotides read TGTGCCAGCAGCCTGCAGGGGGGCAATCAGCCCCAGCATTTT.

This clone was observed once. J is TRBJ1-1 and V is TRBV5-1; maybe TRBD1 (5 bases). With 5 bases removed from V and 0 bases from J, the gap between germline ends came to 17 bases. Looked up from germline, CDR1 is SGHRS and CDR2 is YFSETQ. This CDR3 spans 16 amino acids. The CDR3 protein is CASRERGIAVNTEAFF. In DNA form, the CDR3 reads TGCGCCAGCAGGGAACGGGGGATCGCGGTGAACACTGAAGCTTTCTTT.

This rearrangement joins TRBV7-9 to TRBJ1-5; D gene uncertain. V was shortened by 0 bases and J by 0 bases, with 18 bases between the two germline ends. The CDR3 covers 19 residues. Germline V gene data show CDR1 as SEHNR and CDR2 as FQNEAQ (reference sequence). The CDR3 nucleotides are TGTGCCAGCAGCTTAGCGCGAGGTGGAGGGTTAAATAGCAATCAGCCCCAGCATTTT. It translates to CASSLARGGGLNSNQPQHF. The full variable domain, in which reference TRBV7-9 and TRBJ1-5 provide the parts outside the CDR3, is DTGVSQNPRHKITKRGQNVTFRCDPISEHNRLYWYRQTLGQGPEFLTYFQNEAQLEKSRLLSDRFSAERPKGSFSTLEIQRTEQGDSAMYLCASSLARGGGLNSNQPQHFGDGTRLSIL.

The rearrangement joins TRBV4-3 to TRBJ2-1; TRBD2 matches 13 bases. Germline V gene sequence: CDR1 LGHNA, CDR2 YSLEER. Trimming cost V 6 bases and J 12 bases; bases outside gene matches: 11. The CDR3 runs to 15 residues. CDR3 protein: CASSRTSGSVGVQFF. The CDR3 nucleotides are TGCGCCAGCAGTCGGACTAGCGGGAGCGTCGGTGTGCAGTTCTTC.

The chain links TRBV15 to TRBJ1-3, with D possibly being TRBD1 (6 bases). V lost 3 bases, J lost 2 bases, and 17 bases lay in between. Germline V gene data show CDR1 as LNHNV and CDR2 as YYDKDF (reference sequence). This CDR3 has 17 residues. The CDR3 loop reads CATSREPVAGAGNTIYF. CDR3 DNA sequence: TGTGCCACCAGCAGGGAACCTGTTGCAGGGGCTGGAAACACCATATATTTT.

The chain combines TRBV7-9 with TRBJ2-3, with D possibly TRBD1 on 6 matching bases. V was clipped by 3 bases and J by 5 bases, with 15 bases between them. The CDR3 length is 15 residues. Germline V gene lookup returns CDR1 SEHNR and CDR2 FQNEAQ (reference sequence). The CDR3 here is CASSFRQAVEDTQYF. CDR3 nucleotides: TGTGCCAGCAGCTTCCGACAGGCCGTCGAAGATACGCAGTATTTT.

The chain couples TRBV19 to TRBJ2-7, with D perhaps TRBD2 (5 bases). Trimming took 3 bases from V and 1 from J, leaving 10 bases between them. The CDR3 is made up of 14 amino acids. The germline gives CDR1 LNHDA, CDR2 SQIVND (reference sequence). The CDR3 nucleotides read TGTGCCAGTAGTATCCGGGAACGATCCTACGAGCAGTACTTC. Translation: CASSIRERSYEQYF.